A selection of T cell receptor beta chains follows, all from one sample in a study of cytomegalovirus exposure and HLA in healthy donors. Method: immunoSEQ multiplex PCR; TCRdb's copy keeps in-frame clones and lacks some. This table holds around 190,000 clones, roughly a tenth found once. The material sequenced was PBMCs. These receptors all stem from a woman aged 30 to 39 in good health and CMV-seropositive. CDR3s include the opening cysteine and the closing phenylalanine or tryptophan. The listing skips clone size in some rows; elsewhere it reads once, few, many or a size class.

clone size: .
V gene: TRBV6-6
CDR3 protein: CASPREGSYEQYF

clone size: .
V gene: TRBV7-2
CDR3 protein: CASSLVGGSGSYNEQFF

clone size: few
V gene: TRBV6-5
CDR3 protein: CASSSPLRLEQFF

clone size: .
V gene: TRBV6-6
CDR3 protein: CASSQQGGYEKLFF

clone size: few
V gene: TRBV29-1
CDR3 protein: CSVQRGTGNNEQFF

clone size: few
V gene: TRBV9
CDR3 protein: CASSVGLAGAYEQYF

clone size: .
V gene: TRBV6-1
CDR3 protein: CASSEFDRGGEQYF

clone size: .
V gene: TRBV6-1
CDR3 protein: CASSEGMTGLNTEAFF

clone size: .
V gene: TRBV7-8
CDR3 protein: CASSSVAGGRAYNEQFF

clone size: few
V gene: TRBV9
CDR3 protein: CASSSQTLSGNTIYF

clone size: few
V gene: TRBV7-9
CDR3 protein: CASSPSSNQPQHF

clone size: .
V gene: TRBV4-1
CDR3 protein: CASSQERGLVGTDTQYF

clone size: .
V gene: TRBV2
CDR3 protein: CASSEGRGYGYTF

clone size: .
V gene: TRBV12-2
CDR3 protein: CASRLVKTQYF

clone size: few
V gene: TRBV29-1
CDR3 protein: CSVLVGATNEQFF

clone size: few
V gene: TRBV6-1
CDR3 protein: CASRGTGGSQPQHF

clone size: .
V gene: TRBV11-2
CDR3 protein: CASSLGNRVDF

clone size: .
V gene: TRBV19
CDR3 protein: CASSPFGGMGYTF

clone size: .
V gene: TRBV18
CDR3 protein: CASTTGMGTNYEQYF

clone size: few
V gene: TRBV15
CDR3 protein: CATSRDPGGDQPQHF

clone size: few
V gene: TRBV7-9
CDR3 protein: CASSFSLAGAYNEQFF

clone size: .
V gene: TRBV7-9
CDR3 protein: CASSLALWTGDEQYF

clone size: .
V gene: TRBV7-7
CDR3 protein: CASSPYREGGRETQYF

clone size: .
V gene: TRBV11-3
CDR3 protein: CASSLIPGTGWGYSNQPQHF

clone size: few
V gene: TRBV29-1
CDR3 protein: CSVEDPSGWQGQFF